This T cell receptor (beta chain) was identified during a study of cytotoxic CD8 clonotypes in ibrutinib-treated CLL. About the research overall: Partial responses totalled about 24 and complete responses 2; after median about six years, 14 remained remitted and approximately 12 progressed.

TCRdb's copy holds only in-frame clones and misses some; the assay was immunoSEQ multiplex PCR. The sample holds tens of thousands of clones; less than 85% are singletons and the top ten take over 20%. The germline V gene has CDR1 SGHRS and CDR2 YFSETQ. J gave up 5 bases and V 1 base, and 7 bases lay outside the gene matches. The CDR3 contains 15 residues. Findings of the study overall: In sustained-remission versus progressing patients, sampling times differed. At progression, clonality fell back toward baseline after rising at ibrutinib response.

Concerning this clone itself: Antigen: not known.

Sequenced material: PBMCs, taken after 24 months of ibrutinib treatment. This TCR was recovered from a human donor with chronic lymphocytic leukemia. The chain combines TRBV5-1 with TRBJ2-7; 9 nucleotides agree with TRBD1. CDR3 protein: CASSLSGDRVHEQYF. DNA of the CDR3: TGCGCCAGCAGCTTGTCGGGGGACAGGGTCCACGAGCAGTACTTC.